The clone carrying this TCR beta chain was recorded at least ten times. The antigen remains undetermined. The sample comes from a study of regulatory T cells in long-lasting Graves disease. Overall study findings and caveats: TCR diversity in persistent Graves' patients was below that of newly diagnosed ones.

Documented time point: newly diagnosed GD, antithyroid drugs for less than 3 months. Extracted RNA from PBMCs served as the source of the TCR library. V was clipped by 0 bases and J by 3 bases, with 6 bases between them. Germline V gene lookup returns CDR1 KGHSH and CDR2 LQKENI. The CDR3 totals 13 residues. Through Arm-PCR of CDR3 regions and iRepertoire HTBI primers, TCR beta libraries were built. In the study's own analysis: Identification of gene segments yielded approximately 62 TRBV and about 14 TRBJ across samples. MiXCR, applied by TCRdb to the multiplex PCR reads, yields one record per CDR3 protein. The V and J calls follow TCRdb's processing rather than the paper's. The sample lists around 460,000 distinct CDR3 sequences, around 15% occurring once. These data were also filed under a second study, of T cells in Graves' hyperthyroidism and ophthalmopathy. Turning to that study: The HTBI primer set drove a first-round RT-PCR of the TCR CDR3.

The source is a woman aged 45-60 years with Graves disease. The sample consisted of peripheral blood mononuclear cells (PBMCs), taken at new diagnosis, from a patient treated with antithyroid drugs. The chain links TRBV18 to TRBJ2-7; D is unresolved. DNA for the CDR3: TGTGCCAGCTCACCACCTTCACTCTACGAGCAGTACTTC. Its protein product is CASSPPSLYEQYF.